This is a list of T cell receptor beta chains from one sample in a study of shared clonotypes between healthy human individuals. Method: immunoSEQ multiplex PCR; TCRdb's copy keeps in-frame clones and lacks some. This table holds roughly 2,300,000 clones, 80% to 95% found once. The sample taken for sequencing was naive CD4+ T cells from PBMCs. Receptor source: a man younger than 30 in good health. Some clones in this sample may be carry-over from other donors' samples. Both conserved end residues are part of each CDR3. D genes are given only for firm matches. Clone size is shown for a subset of rows, as once, few, many or a class of expanded clone.

clone size	V gene	D gene	J gene	CDR3 protein	CDR3 DNA
few	TRBV30	.	TRBJ1-1	CAWTVKGGPAFF	TGTGCCTGGACCGTCAAGGGAGGCCCGGCTTTCTTT
.	TRBV2	TRBD1	TRBJ2-2	CASSDREFTGELFF	TGTGCCAGCTCAGACAGGGAGTTCACCGGGGAGCTGTTTTTT
.	TRBV28	TRBD1	TRBJ2-7	CASSPSGTGGEWKIYEQYF	TGTGCCAGCAGTCCTTCTGGGACAGGGGGCGAGTGGAAAATCTACGAGCAGTACTTC
.	TRBV18	.	TRBJ1-4	CASSPQGVGGKLFF	TGTGCCAGCTCACCACAGGGGGTCGGTGGAAAACTGTTTTTT
.	TRBV6-5	.	TRBJ2-5	CASSFYGAKTQYF	TGTGCCAGCAGTTTTTACGGGGCGAAGACCCAGTACTTC
.	TRBV11-2	.	TRBJ2-5	CASSLGPRGETQYF	TGTGCCAGCAGCCTAGGACCCAGGGGCGAGACCCAGTACTTC
.	TRBV6-6	.	TRBJ1-5	CASSYPSVGQGQPQHF	TGTGCCAGCAGTTACCCCAGCGTTGGTCAGGGACAGCCCCAGCATTTT
once	TRBV7-9	TRBD2	TRBJ2-1	CASSLSGRDYNEQFF	TGTGCCAGCAGCCTAAGCGGGAGGGACTACAATGAGCAGTTCTTC
.	TRBV5-6	.	TRBJ1-3	CASALQGGNTIYF	TGTGCCAGCGCCCTCCAGGGAGGAAACACCATATATTTT
.	TRBV28	.	TRBJ2-5	CASALPYMGLAKIQETQYF	TGTGCCAGCGCGTTGCCTTATATGGGGCTAGCGAAGATCCAAGAGACCCAGTACTTC
.	TRBV28	TRBD1	TRBJ2-7	CASSLRPTGSYEQYF	TGTGCCAGCAGTTTACGCCCGACAGGGTCGTACGAGCAGTACTTC
.	TRBV5-4	TRBD1	TRBJ2-7	CASSPRTGQSYEQYF	TGTGCCAGCAGCCCGCGGACAGGGCAGTCCTACGAGCAGTACTTC
.	TRBV9	.	TRBJ2-3	CASSVGAGSTDTQYF	TGTGCCAGCAGCGTAGGGGCAGGGAGCACAGATACGCAGTATTTT
.	TRBV28	TRBD2	TRBJ2-1	CASRLSGRGNEQFF	TGTGCCAGCAGGCTTAGCGGGAGGGGGAATGAGCAGTTCTTC
.	TRBV19	.	TRBJ1-5	CASSIDAGTDSNQPQHF	TGTGCCAGTAGTATAGACGCCGGGACGGATAGCAATCAGCCCCAGCATTTT
.	TRBV6-1	.	TRBJ2-7	CASSEPRYSYEQYF	TGTGCCAGCAGTGAGCCCAGGTACTCCTACGAGCAGTACTTC
.	TRBV4-2	.	TRBJ2-7	CASSLGIGNYEQYF	TGTGCCAGCAGCTTGGGTATAGGCAACTACGAGCAGTACTTC
.	TRBV28	.	TRBJ2-5	CASRLEKRQETQYF	TGTGCCAGCAGACTAGAGAAGCGCCAAGAGACCCAGTACTTC
.	TRBV4-3	.	TRBJ2-2	CASSQRQGARSGRVGDTGELFF	TGCGCCAGCAGCCAAAGACAGGGGGCGAGGAGCGGGAGGGTCGGGGACACCGGGGAGCTGTTTTTT
.	TRBV5-1	.	TRBJ2-5	CASSSLGGQETQYF	TGCGCCAGCAGCTCCTTGGGGGGTCAAGAGACCCAGTACTTC
.	TRBV25-1	.	TRBJ2-1	CASRPREGALNEQFF	TGTGCCAGCAGGCCCCGGGAAGGAGCGCTAAATGAGCAGTTCTTC
.	TRBV28	TRBD1	TRBJ2-4	CASSPGTGVQYF	TGTGCCAGCAGTCCCGGGACAGGGGTTCAGTACTTC
.	TRBV5-1	TRBD2	TRBJ2-1	CASSLEGLAGVGEQFF	TGCGCCAGCAGCTTGGAGGGACTAGCGGGAGTTGGTGAGCAGTTCTTC
.	TRBV2	.	TRBJ1-1	CASSEAGRGPPQVFF	TGTGCCAGCAGTGAAGCCGGCAGGGGTCCACCCCAGGTTTTCTTT
.	TRBV5-1	.	TRBJ2-2	CASSLRDGGPTGELFF	TGCGCCAGCAGCCTTCGTGACGGAGGGCCAACCGGGGAGCTGTTTTTT
.	TRBV7-2	.	TRBJ2-5	CASSLIAQGGGETQYF	TGTGCCAGCAGCTTAATAGCGCAGGGCGGAGGGGAGACCCAGTACTTC
.	TRBV30	.	TRBJ1-4	CAWSRSEKLFF	TGTGCCTGGAGTCGATCAGAAAAACTGTTTTTT
.	TRBV12-5	TRBD1	TRBJ2-1	CASGLVLDRGGKYEQFF	TGTGCTAGTGGTTTGGTACTGGACAGGGGGGGTAAGTATGAGCAGTTCTTC
.	TRBV29-1	.	TRBJ2-7	CSAGGTSYEQYF	TGCAGCGCTGGGGGTACCTCCTACGAGCAGTACTTC
.	TRBV27	.	TRBJ2-3	CASSSPSRDRADTQYF	TGTGCCAGCAGTTCCCCTAGCCGGGATAGAGCAGATACGCAGTATTTT
.	TRBV2	.	TRBJ2-7	CASRRDSNSYEQYF	TGTGCCAGCAGACGTGACAGCAACTCCTACGAGCAGTACTTC
.	TRBV7-9	.	TRBJ1-4	CASSLVPGAPFNEKLFF	TGTGCCAGCAGCTTAGTCCCTGGAGCTCCGTTTAATGAAAAACTGTTTTTT
.	TRBV15	TRBD2	TRBJ2-1	CATSSSLAGWEEQFF	TGTGCCACCAGCAGTTCTCTAGCGGGGTGGGAAGAGCAGTTCTTC
.	TRBV10-3	.	TRBJ2-7	CASDDSRSSYEQYF	TGTGCCAGCGATGATAGCCGAAGCTCCTACGAGCAGTACTTC
.	TRBV9	.	TRBJ2-5	CASSVTSQETQYF	TGTGCCAGCAGCGTAACCTCCCAAGAGACCCAGTACTTC
.	TRBV28	TRBD1	TRBJ1-5	CASIRGQGRWPQHF	TGTGCCAGCATTCGGGGACAGGGACGCTGGCCCCAGCATTTT
.	TRBV28	TRBD2	TRBJ2-3	CASTLLAGGLNTQYF	TGTGCCAGCACCCTACTAGCGGGAGGGCTGAATACGCAGTATTTT
.	TRBV4-3	TRBD2	TRBJ2-2	CASSQDSPASGYTGELFF	TGCGCCAGCAGCCAAGATTCTCCGGCTAGCGGATACACCGGGGAGCTGTTTTTT
.	TRBV5-1	TRBD1	TRBJ1-2	CASSLDPSRQGWGYGYTF	TGCGCCAGCAGCTTGGACCCGAGCCGACAGGGCTGGGGCTATGGCTACACCTTC
.	TRBV10-3	.	TRBJ2-7	CAISESGRNYEQYF	TGTGCCATCAGTGAGTCGGGACGGAACTACGAGCAGTACTTC
.	TRBV28	.	TRBJ1-2	CASSLVGLGGYTF	TGTGCCAGCAGTTTAGTCGGGTTAGGGGGCTACACCTTC
.	TRBV29-1	.	TRBJ1-1	CSVEGGTEAFF	TGCAGCGTTGAGGGGGGCACTGAAGCTTTCTTT
.	TRBV7-2	.	TRBJ1-3	CASRAGSGNTIYF	TGTGCCAGCAGGGCAGGGTCTGGAAACACCATATATTTT
.	TRBV7-9	.	TRBJ2-7	CASSLVTAEQYF	TGTGCCAGCAGCTTAGTCACAGCCGAGCAGTACTTC
few	TRBV2	.	TRBJ1-1	CASSDRVNTEAFF	TGTGCCAGCAGTGACAGGGTTAACACTGAAGCTTTCTTT
.	TRBV30	.	TRBJ1-4	CALTGINEKLFF	TGTGCCCTGACGGGGATTAATGAAAAACTGTTTTTT
once	TRBV18	.	TRBJ1-5	CASSPPVRGGGNQPQHF	TGTGCCAGCTCACCACCGGTCCGGGGAGGAGGCAATCAGCCCCAGCATTTT
.	TRBV5-1	.	TRBJ2-5	CASSLEGSETQYF	TGCGCCAGCAGCTTGGAAGGATCGGAGACCCAGTACTTC